A single sample is the source of the 21 T cell receptor beta chains below, sequenced in a study of blood T cell repertoires in COVID-19 (dated by TCRdb to the early 2020s). The method was the immunoSEQ multiplex PCR assay. TCRdb took this table from immuneACCESS and kept in-frame rearrangements with V and J called. Such tables lack part of the clones; where checked against another copy, unresolved V genes explain under half of the gap, and the rest is unexplained. This sample is represented by over 300,000 clones; 86% of them were singletons. The ten largest clones add up to approximately 1.5% of the sample. The sequenced sample consisted of peripheral blood. These receptors all come from a woman between 45 and 65 years old with acute or convalescent COVID-19.

This chain links TRBV18 with TRBJ1-4; possibly TRBD1 for D (6 bases). The CDR3 contains 14 residues. V lost 6 bases to trimming and J lost 6 bases, with 14 bases between them. CDR1 is KGHSH and CDR2 is LQKENI in the germline V gene. This chain's CDR3 is CASSQRQEDEKLFF. The DNA for the CDR3 is TGTGCCAGCTCCCAGAGACAGGAGGATGAAAAACTGTTTTTT.

The chain employs TRBV6-6 and TRBJ1-3, with D hard to call. The V gene lost 4 bases and the J gene lost 1 base, with 11 bases spanning the gap. Germline lookup yields CDR1 MNHNY and CDR2 SVGAGI (reference sequence). This CDR3 spans 15 amino acids. Here the CDR3 reads CASSSSGISGNTIYF. CDR3 DNA: TGTGCCAGCAGTTCAAGCGGCATATCTGGAAACACCATATATTTT.

The V and J genes are TRBV18 and TRBJ1-4; a weak D match, TRBD1 (6 bases). CDR3 length: 15 residues. CDR1 KGHSH and CDR2 LQKENI come from the germline V gene. Trimming pared 3 bases from V and 3 bases from J, leaving 11 bases between. Here the CDR3 DNA reads TGTGCCAGCTCACCCCAGGGGCAAGCTAATGAAAAACTGTTTTTT. Translation gives CASSPQGQANEKLFF.

In this sample, this clone turned up a few times. V gene TRBV24-1 combines with J gene TRBJ2-2, with TRBD1 identical over 8 bases. The CDR3 has 16 amino acids. Germline CDR1 is KGHDR and CDR2 is SFDVKD. After removal of 2 bases from V and 6 bases from J, the junction contained 7 bases not matched to a gene. CDR3 residues: CATSDSGRGLAGELFF. The CDR3 region has the DNA TGTGCCACCAGTGATTCGGGCAGGGGGCTGGCCGGGGAGCTGTTTTTT.

This CDR3 is CASSTRTGEQGYGYTF. CDR3 coding DNA: TGTGCCAGCAGCACGCGGACAGGGGAACAGGGCTATGGCTACACCTTC. The genes are TRBV9 and TRBJ1-2; 9 positions match TRBD1. Germline values: CDR1 SGDLS, CDR2 YYNGEE. CDR3 length: 16 residues. V lost 4 bases to trimming and J lost 4 bases; unmatched junction nucleotides: 11.

This clone was detected a few times. The rearrangement links TRBV10-3 to TRBJ2-1; D ambiguous. Trimming cost V 6 bases and J 4 bases, with 22 bases left between them. This CDR3 comprises 17 residues. CDR1 and CDR2 from the germline V gene are ENHRY and SYGVKD. The CDR3 nucleotides read TGTGCCATCAGCCGCGAGACTCTCCGCGGATCTTACAATGAGCAGTTCTTC. The encoded protein is CAISRETLRGSYNEQFF.

The chain recombines TRBV7-8 with TRBJ2-1; 11 nucleotides match TRBD2. The CDR3 consists of 17 residues. With 5 bases clipped from V and 1 base from J, the junction kept 7 bases outside the gene matches. Germline V gene lookup returns CDR1 SGHVS and CDR2 FQNEAQ. CDR3 residues: CASSTRLAGTSYNEQFF. DNA of the CDR3: TGTGCCAGCAGCACTCGACTAGCGGGGACTTCCTACAATGAGCAGTTCTTC.

J is TRBJ2-3 and V is TRBV6-5; a weak D match, TRBD2 (6 bases). Looked up from germline, CDR1 is MNHEY and CDR2 is SVGAGI. Deletions cut 7 bases from V and 1 base from J, with 15 bases between. This CDR3 is 15 amino acids long. CDR3 nucleotides: TGTGCCAGCAAATCGAGCGGGCTGGGCACAGATACGCAGTATTTT. It codes for CASKSSGLGTDTQYF.

The chain links TRBV28 to TRBJ2-7, with 9 bases lining up with TRBD2. The V gene's germline CDR1 is MDHEN and CDR2 SYDVKM. The CDR3 loop spans 13 amino acids. The ends lost 4 bases at V and 6 bases at J; junction bases unmatched: 4. This chain's CDR3 is CASSYAGGREQYF. DNA of the CDR3: TGTGCCAGCAGTTACGCGGGGGGGCGCGAGCAGTACTTC.

The gene calls are TRBV6-6 and TRBJ2-7, with a tentative D call TRBD1 (6 bases). With 5 bases removed from V and 1 base from J, the gap between germline ends came to 15 bases. The CDR3 totals 15 residues. From germline, CDR1 is MNHNY and CDR2 SVGAGI (reference sequence). The CDR3, as DNA: TGTGCCAGCAGTACCAGACAGACAGGATCCTACGAGCAGTACTTC. It translates to CASSTRQTGSYEQYF.

This chain links TRBV29-1 with TRBJ2-1; a possible D gene is TRBD2 (6 bases). CDR3 length equals 15 residues. The germline V gene encodes CDR1 SQVTM and CDR2 ANQGSEA. Trimming took 3 bases from V and 2 from J, leaving 14 bases between them. The CDR3 loop reads CSVDGLPVAYNEQFF. The CDR3 region has the DNA TGCAGCGTTGATGGACTACCTGTCGCCTACAATGAGCAGTTCTTC.

This chain links TRBV11-3 with TRBJ2-3, with D possibly TRBD1 on 6 matching bases. The V gene's germline CDR1 is SGHNT and CDR2 YENEEA. The length of the CDR3 is 17 residues. V lost 0 bases to trimming and J lost 2 bases, with 15 bases between them. The CDR3 loop reads CASSLDVGQGNTDTQYF. As DNA, the CDR3 is TGTGCCAGCAGCTTAGATGTCGGGCAGGGGAACACAGATACGCAGTATTTT. The variable domain in full, completed from reference TRBV11-3 and TRBJ2-3, reads EAGVVQSPRYKIIEKKQPVAFWCNPISGHNTLYWYLQNLGQGPELLIRYENEEAVDDSQLPKDRFSAERLKGVDSTLKIQPAELGDSAVYLCASSLDVGQGNTDTQYFGPGTRLTVL.

This chain links TRBV2 with TRBJ2-7; the match to TRBD2 covers 10 bases. Germline V gene lookup returns CDR1 SNHLY and CDR2 FYNNEI. The V gene end was trimmed by 6 bases and the J gene end by 2 bases; junction bases not matched to a gene: 4. The CDR3 sequence is 14 residues long. This chain's CDR3 is CASRIAGGTYEQYF. Here the CDR3 DNA reads TGTGCCAGCAGAATAGCGGGAGGTACCTACGAGCAGTACTTC.

This chain uses TRBV30 with TRBJ2-7, with 10 bases aligning to TRBD1. This CDR3 has 13 residues. Germline V gene lookup returns CDR1 GTSNPN and CDR2 SVGIG (reference sequence). Trimming cost V 8 bases and J 2 bases; bases outside gene matches: 6. CDR3 amino acids: CAADRGLPYEQYF. The CDR3 DNA sequence: TGTGCCGCTGACAGGGGGCTTCCCTACGAGCAGTACTTC.

This clone was observed many times. The genes are TRBV7-2 and TRBJ1-5, with D maybe TRBD1 (6 bases). Germline CDR1 and CDR2: SGHTA and FQGNSA. The length of the CDR3 is 15 residues. V dropped 0 bases and J dropped 11 bases, with 17 bases sitting between them. In nucleotides, the CDR3 is TGTGCCAGCAGCTTAGCAGGGGGTCTGTTAGAAGCCCAGCATTTT. As protein: CASSLAGGLLEAQHF.

This clone appeared many times. The chain employs TRBV7-9 and TRBJ2-7, with 11 bases aligning to TRBD2. The CDR3 sequence is 14 residues long. Germline CDR1 reads SEHNR; CDR2 reads FQNEAQ (reference sequence). Trimming took 4 bases from V and 3 from J; bases not matched to a gene: 2. CDR3 DNA: TGTGCCAGCAGCTCCGGGACTAGCGGCTACGAGCAGTACTTC. Amino acid sequence: CASSSGTSGYEQYF.

The chain joins TRBV2 to TRBJ2-3, with TRBD2 matching over 15 bases. Germline-derived CDR1 and CDR2 are SNHLY and FYNNEI. The CDR3 has 16 residues. The junction had 4 bases not matched to a gene; V was cut back by 5 bases and J by 4 bases. As DNA, the CDR3 is TGTGCCAGCAGTTCAGGGACTAGCGGGAGGTCAGATACGCAGTATTTT. Translation gives CASSSGTSGRSDTQYF.

This sequence joins TRBV5-1 and TRBJ1-4; D unclear. The ends were cut back, 2 bases at V and 3 bases at J, with 8 bases in the middle. There are 14 residues in the CDR3. Per germline, CDR1 SGHRS and CDR2 YFSETQ. Written as DNA, the CDR3 is TGCGCCAGCAGCTTAGAGGGATCTAATGAAAAACTGTTTTTT. Translation gives CASSLEGSNEKLFF.

V is TRBV29-1 and J is TRBJ1-4; D is undetermined. V was trimmed by 4 bases and J by 0 bases, leaving 9 bases between them. CDR3 size: 14 residues. The germline CDR1 and CDR2 sequences are SQVTM and ANQGSEA. CDR3 coding DNA: TGCAGCGTTGCCGGACTCGCAACTAATGAAAAACTGTTTTTT. It is translated as CSVAGLATNEKLFF.

The chain uses TRBV28 and TRBJ2-5; perhaps TRBD2 as D (5 bases). Trimming took 6 bases from V and 3 from J, leaving 14 bases between them. The germline V gene encodes CDR1 MDHEN and CDR2 SYDVKM. There are 14 residues in the CDR3. CDR3: CASRSRGREETQYF. For the CDR3, the DNA is TGTGCCAGCAGATCTCGGGGTCGCGAAGAGACCCAGTACTTC.

This clone was picked up a small number of times. The chain combines TRBV30 with TRBJ1-2; D is undetermined. Trimming took 0 bases from V and 2 from J, leaving 7 bases between them. This CDR3 contains 13 residues. Germline V gives CDR1 GTSNPN, CDR2 SVGIG (reference sequence). The CDR3 nucleotides are TGTGCCTGGAGTGTGGGCAGAAACTATGGCTACACCTTC. The encoded protein is CAWSVGRNYGYTF. The variable domain in full, completed from reference TRBV30 and TRBJ1-2, reads SQTIHQWPATLVQPVGSPLSLECTVEGTSNPNLYWYRQAAGRGLQLLFYSVGIGQISSEVPQNLSASRPQDRQFILSSKKLLLSDSGFYLCAWSVGRNYGYTFGSGTRLTVV.